This T cell receptor beta chain was documented in a study of T cells in Graves' hyperthyroidism and ophthalmopathy. This clonotype was counted a few times. The diagnoses drew upon clinical symptoms, serum thyroxine and TRAb, thyroid ultrasound and orbital computed tomography. PBMCs were collected from an approximately 9.5 ml volume of fresh peripheral blood. Germline CDR1 reads KGHDR; CDR2 reads SFDVKD. This CDR3 has 13 residues. V was clipped by 5 bases and J by 13 bases; unmatched bases: 9. Amplification of TCR beta CDR3 regions used RNA as the template. HTBI primers drove first-round RT-PCR of the TCR CDR3. One entry per CDR3 protein results from TCRdb running MiXCR on the multiplex PCR reads. The sample holds about 500,000 distinct CDR3 sequences, about a sixth seen once.

The sequenced sample consisted of blood. The rearrangement links TRBV24-1 to TRBJ2-1; 8 positions agree with TRBD1. This TCR was recovered from a young woman with Graves' ophthalmopathy. The CDR3: CATSGGFGTGQFF. In nucleotides, the CDR3 is TGTGCCACCAGTGGGGGTTTTGGGACAGGCCAGTTCTTC.